Below are 22 T cell receptor beta chains sequenced from a single sample in a study of T-cell reconstitution after alpha-beta-depleted transplantation in children. Unique molecular identifiers were incorporated into the prepared TCRbeta library. TCRdb redid the calling of the PCR reads with MiXCR, one entry per CDR3 protein. Of more than 200,000 distinct CDR3 sequences listed, approximately 8% were seen once; the top ten hold about 40%. The sample here was PBMCs, mostly from graft donor cells, taken 360 days after TCRalphabeta/CD19-depleted stem cell transplant. These receptors all stem from a male patient under 10 years old who had a stem cell transplant for acute myeloid leukemia, so the T cells may come from the graft donor.

The table lists this clonotype with a few counts. The chain employs TRBV12-3 or TRBV12-4 and TRBJ2-7, with D possibly TRBD1 on 6 matching bases. The CDR3 consists of 16 residues. Trimming removed 6 bases from V and 1 base from J, with 19 bases in between. The CDR3 DNA sequence: TGTGCCAGCAGCAACCCTCGGGACACCACGTCCTACGAGCAGTACTTC. Protein sequence: CASSNPRDTTSYEQYF.

This clonotype was detected many times. V is TRBV11-2 and J is TRBJ2-5, with 9 positions matching TRBD2. This CDR3 is 14 amino acids long. V shed 4 bases, J shed 5 bases, and the junction held 5 bases outside the gene matches. CDR1 and CDR2 from the germline V gene are SGHAT and FQNNGV. The CDR3 spells CASSSGLARETQYF. CDR3 coding DNA: TGTGCCAGCAGCTCGGGACTAGCCAGGGAGACCCAGTACTTC.

A few counts support this clonotype. V gene TRBV5-1 combines with J gene TRBJ2-3; possibly TRBD2 for D (6 bases). The CDR3 contains 12 residues. Germline assignment: CDR1 SGHRS and CDR2 YFSETQ. V shed 3 bases and J shed 9 bases, with 11 bases lying between them. CDR3 sequence (DNA): TGCGCCAGCAGCTATCCGGGGGACACGCAGTATTTT. It is translated as CASSYPGDTQYF.

The V call is TRBV20-1, the J call TRBJ2-4; 12 nucleotides line up with TRBD1. Germline trimming cut 6 bases from V and 3 bases from J; bases unmatched to any gene: 12. Germline CDR1 DFQATT, CDR2 SNEGSKA (reference sequence). The CDR3 contains 17 residues. CDR3 DNA sequence: TGCAGTGCCCCTAGGCCGGGACAGGGGGCGCGCAAAAACATTCAGTACTTC. Encoded protein: CSAPRPGQGARKNIQYF.

This clonotype was counted only a few times. The chain recombines TRBV18 with TRBJ2-3; no firm D call. Trimming shortened V by 0 bases and J by 2 bases, and 6 bases separated the two germline ends. Germline CDR1 reads KGHSH; CDR2 reads LQKENI. The CDR3 spans 14 residues. DNA for the CDR3: TGTGCCAGCTCACCACCTGTCCACACAGATACGCAGTATTTT. Its protein is CASSPPVHTDTQYF.

This clonotype was seen ten or more times. The chain combines TRBV20-1 with TRBJ1-4; D call uncertain. Trimming removed 3 bases at V and 8 bases at J, with 4 bases between. The CDR3 extends over 10 amino acids. Germline-derived CDR1 and CDR2 are DFQATT and SNEGSKA (reference sequence). The CDR3 loop is CSARREKLFF. The CDR3 DNA follows: TGCAGTGCTAGGAGAGAAAAACTGTTTTTT.

This clonotype showed up just a few times. The CDR3 DNA sequence: TGTGCCAGCAGCTCGGTAGACAGAGATACGCAGTATTTT. This translates into CASSSVDRDTQYF. The chain is built from TRBV7-8 and TRBJ2-3, with D maybe TRBD1 (5 bases). Trimming took 4 bases from V and 5 from J, leaving 10 bases between them. This CDR3 has 13 amino acids. Germline V lookup: CDR1 SGHVS, CDR2 FQNEAQ.

This clonotype showed up just a few times. The chain carries TRBV7-2 and TRBJ1-2; D is unclear. Germline lookup yields CDR1 SGHTA and CDR2 FQGNSA. Trimming cost V 3 bases and J 1 base, with 9 bases left between them. There are 14 residues in the CDR3. CDR3 residues: CASSFYGNNYGYTF. The CDR3 DNA follows: TGTGCCAGCAGCTTTTACGGAAATAACTATGGCTACACCTTC.

In this sample, this clonotype turned up many times. The chain has TRBV20-1 and TRBJ2-1; TRBD2 matches 10 bases. The CDR3 is 16 residues long. Germline V gene sequence: CDR1 DFQATT, CDR2 SNEGSKA (reference sequence). V trimming: 3 bases; J trimming: 7 bases; junction bases outside the gene matches: 12. CDR3 loop: CSARWPSGSYENEQFF. CDR3 nucleotides: TGCAGTGCTAGGTGGCCTAGCGGGAGTTATGAGAATGAGCAGTTCTTC.

This clonotype was picked up many times. The J gene is TRBJ2-7, the V gene TRBV28, with unresolved D. V was trimmed by 3 bases and J by 5 bases, leaving 5 bases between them. The CDR3 has 11 amino acids. Germline values: CDR1 MDHEN, CDR2 SYDVKM. In DNA form, the CDR3 reads TGTGCCAGCAGTTTCGCCGACGAGCAGTACTTC. It is translated as CASSFADEQYF.

This clonotype was seen a handful of times. This chain links TRBV6-4 with TRBJ2-5; 7 nucleotides agree with TRBD2. Germline CDR1 is MRHNA and CDR2 is SNTAGT. V shed 4 bases, J shed 3 bases, and the junction held 2 bases outside the gene matches. The CDR3 is made up of 13 amino acids. Written as DNA, the CDR3 is TGTGCCAGCAGTGGGACTAGGGAAGAGACCCAGTACTTC. This codes for CASSGTREETQYF.

The sample holds a few counts of this clonotype. The chain carries TRBV6-2 or TRBV6-3 and TRBJ2-7, with a possible D match to TRBD2 (6 bases). CDR1 and CDR2 from the germline V gene are MNHEY and SVGEGT. V lost 2 bases and J 4 bases, leaving 9 bases between the germline ends. The CDR3 runs to 13 residues. The CDR3 DNA reads as TGTGCCAGCAGTTACCGGGAGACTTACGAGCAGTACTTC. Its protein is CASSYRETYEQYF.

This clonotype was observed a handful of times. This rearrangement joins TRBV5-1 to TRBJ1-6; TRBD1 might be the D (5 bases). Trimming stripped 1 base from V and 7 bases from J, with 15 bases between. The CDR3 covers 16 residues. CDR1 is SGHRS, CDR2 YFSETQ, per germline. This chain's CDR3 is CASSLSSGTGNSPLHF. The DNA of the CDR3 is TGCGCCAGCAGCTTGTCCTCCGGGACGGGGAATTCACCCCTCCACTTT. Using reference TRBV5-1 and TRBJ1-6 for the parts outside the CDR3, the full variable domain is KAGVTQTPRYLIKTRGQQVTLSCSPISGHRSVSWYQQTPGQGLQFLFEYFSETQRNKGNFPGRFSGRQFSNSRSEMNVSTLELGDSALYLCASSLSSGTGNSPLHFGNGTRLTVT.

The V call is TRBV20-1, the J call TRBJ2-7, with 10 bases identical to TRBD2. The junction had 6 bases not matched to a gene; V was cut back by 0 bases and J by 4 bases. Germline V lookup: CDR1 DFQATT, CDR2 SNEGSKA (reference sequence). There are 15 residues in the CDR3. This CDR3 reads CSARDLAGGIYEQYF. The CDR3 bases are TGCAGTGCTAGAGATTTAGCGGGGGGAATTTACGAGCAGTACTTC.

Many counts were recorded for this clonotype. The chain links TRBV20-1 to TRBJ1-1; a possible D gene is TRBD1 (5 bases). The CDR3 contains 14 residues. V was clipped by 5 bases and J by 0 bases, with 13 bases between them. The germline V gene has CDR1 DFQATT and CDR2 SNEGSKA (reference sequence). The CDR3 is CSAGRGALNTEAFF. The DNA for the CDR3 is TGCAGTGCTGGGCGCGGGGCCTTGAACACTGAAGCTTTCTTT.

V is TRBV12-3 or TRBV12-4 and J is TRBJ1-1; D is undetermined. The CDR3 extends over 14 amino acids. Trimming stripped 3 bases from V and 5 bases from J, with 13 bases between. CDR3 in DNA: TGTGCCAGCAGTTTTAGACCAGCTGGGACTGAAGCTTTCTTT. Translating gives CASSFRPAGTEAFF.

V gene TRBV6-1 combines with J gene TRBJ2-1, with D unclear. This CDR3 is 15 amino acids long. Germline CDR1 reads MNHNS; CDR2 reads SASEGT. Trimming removed 4 bases from V and 0 bases from J, with 10 bases in between. CDR3: CASSVILSSYNEQFF. The CDR3 DNA sequence: TGTGCCAGCAGTGTGATTTTAAGCTCCTACAATGAGCAGTTCTTC.

This clonotype was detected many times. The chain joins TRBV28 to TRBJ2-5; TRBD1 matches 7 bases. The CDR3 is made up of 14 amino acids. Germline V gene sequence: CDR1 MDHEN, CDR2 SYDVKM. With 4 bases clipped from V and 3 bases from J, the junction kept 5 bases outside the gene matches. CDR3 amino acids: CASSSIGQEETQYF. The CDR3 DNA follows: TGTGCCAGCAGTTCAATTGGACAGGAAGAGACCCAGTACTTC.

This clonotype was seen many times. The chain links TRBV5-1 to TRBJ2-1; a weak D match, TRBD2 (6 bases). Germline lookup yields CDR1 SGHRS and CDR2 YFSETQ. V was clipped by 1 base and J by 3 bases, with 8 bases between them. The CDR3 consists of 14 residues. The CDR3 nucleotides read TGCGCCAGCAGCTTGTTAGCGGACTACAATGAGCAGTTCTTC. It codes for CASSLLADYNEQFF.

This clonotype was observed a few times. The germline gene is not matched at one end of the junction; a read error may be the cause. The V and J genes are TRBV7-7 and TRBJ1-1; D call uncertain. CDR1 and CDR2 from the germline V gene are SSHAT and FNYEAQ (reference sequence). The CDR3 extends over 13 amino acids. CDR3 DNA: TGTGCTAGCAGCTTACTCGAGAACACTGAAGCTTTCTTT. Amino acids: CASSLLENTEAFF. The variable domain in full, completed from reference TRBV7-7 and TRBJ1-1, reads GAGVSQSPRYKVTKRGQDVTLRCDPISSHATLYWYQQALGQGPEFLTYFNYEAQPDKSGLPSDRFSAERPEGSISTLTIQRTEQRDSAMYRCASSLLENTEAFFGQGTRLTVV.

This clonotype was counted ten times or more. As DNA, the CDR3 is TGTGCCAGCAGCTTAGGACAGGTTTACTACGAGCAGTACTTC. It encodes CASSLGQVYYEQYF. The chain carries TRBV7-2 and TRBJ2-7; possibly TRBD1 for D (6 bases). Germline V gene lookup returns CDR1 SGHTA and CDR2 FQGNSA. V lost 1 base and J lost 3, with 10 bases in between. The CDR3 has 14 amino acids.

This clonotype came up many times. The chain recombines TRBV4-3 with TRBJ2-3; D is undetermined. The CDR3 runs 14 residues. V shed 0 bases and J shed 2 bases, with 6 bases lying between them. Germline CDR1 is LGHNA and CDR2 is YSLEER. The CDR3 nucleotides read TGCGCCAGCAGCCAAGAGGAGAACACAGATACGCAGTATTTT. As protein: CASSQEENTDTQYF.